The rows below give T cell receptor beta chains drawn from one sample of a study of cytomegalovirus exposure and HLA in healthy donors. The table came from immunoSEQ multiplex PCR; TCRdb's copy has only in-frame clones and leaves some out. The sample includes 90,000 to 130,000 clones, under 70% of them seen just once. The material sequenced was PBMCs. The receptor source for this set is a man aged 25 to 40 in good health and CMV-seropositive. Each CDR3 is given with its conserved first and last residue. D genes are given only for firm matches. Clone size appears in some rows only: once, few, many, or a class for an expanded clone.

j_call: TRBJ2-2
clone_size: few
v_call: TRBV5-4
d_call: NA
cdr3_nt: TGTGCCAGCAGCCTGTCAGAATTAAACACCGGGGAGCTGTTTTTT
cdr3_aa: CASSLSELNTGELFF

j_call: TRBJ1-2
clone_size: once
v_call: TRBV10-1
d_call: TRBD1
cdr3_nt: TGCGCCAGCAGTCCGCTACAGGGGGAAGGCTACACCTTC
cdr3_aa: CASSPLQGEGYTF

j_call: TRBJ1-1
clone_size: few
v_call: TRBV7-8
d_call: NA
cdr3_nt: TGTGCCAGCGGGGGGAGGACTGAAGCTTTCTTT
cdr3_aa: CASGGRTEAFF

j_call: TRBJ2-3
clone_size: NA
v_call: TRBV10-1
d_call: NA
cdr3_nt: TGCGCCAGCAGTGAGAGATGGGACTTCACAGATACGCAGTATTTT
cdr3_aa: CASSERWDFTDTQYF

j_call: TRBJ1-1
clone_size: NA
v_call: TRBV10-3
d_call: TRBD1
cdr3_nt: TGTGCCATCAGTGGGGCCGGGACAGGGAACACTGAAGCTTTCTTT
cdr3_aa: CAISGAGTGNTEAFF

j_call: TRBJ2-1
clone_size: NA
v_call: TRBV10-3
d_call: NA
cdr3_nt: TGTGCCATCAGCGAACTAAATGAGCAGTTCTTC
cdr3_aa: CAISELNEQFF

j_call: TRBJ1-2
clone_size: NA
v_call: TRBV5-1
d_call: TRBD1
cdr3_nt: TGCGCCAGCAGTCCTAGGACAGGACTGCCGACTAACTATGGCTACACCTTC
cdr3_aa: CASSPRTGLPTNYGYTF

j_call: TRBJ1-1
clone_size: NA
v_call: TRBV27
d_call: NA
cdr3_nt: TGTGCCAGCAGCCACGATTGGGGCGCTGAAGCTTTCTTT
cdr3_aa: CASSHDWGAEAFF

j_call: TRBJ2-1
clone_size: NA
v_call: TRBV9
d_call: TRBD1
cdr3_nt: TGTGCCAGCAGCGTAGGGGACAGTTACAATGAGCAGTTCTTC
cdr3_aa: CASSVGDSYNEQFF

j_call: TRBJ1-1
clone_size: NA
v_call: TRBV7-3
d_call: NA
cdr3_nt: TGTGCCAGCAGCTTAACTCAGGACACTGAAGCTTTCTTT
cdr3_aa: CASSLTQDTEAFF

j_call: TRBJ2-3
clone_size: NA
v_call: TRBV7-3
d_call: TRBD2
cdr3_nt: TGTGCCAGCAGCTTAAACTTAGCGGGATCTCCAGATACGCAGTATTTT
cdr3_aa: CASSLNLAGSPDTQYF

j_call: TRBJ1-6
clone_size: NA
v_call: TRBV10-3
d_call: NA
cdr3_nt: TGTGCCATCAGTGGGACAGCCGATTCACCCCTCCACTTT
cdr3_aa: CAISGTADSPLHF

j_call: TRBJ2-7
clone_size: NA
v_call: TRBV7-9
d_call: NA
cdr3_nt: TGTGCCAGCAGCCTAGACAACTACGAGCAGTACTTC
cdr3_aa: CASSLDNYEQYF

j_call: TRBJ1-1
clone_size: NA
v_call: TRBV6-5
d_call: TRBD1
cdr3_nt: TGTGCCAGCAGTTCCTCAGGGGGCACTGAAGCTTTCTTT
cdr3_aa: CASSSSGGTEAFF

j_call: TRBJ2-6
clone_size: few
v_call: TRBV27
d_call: TRBD1
cdr3_nt: TGTGCCAGCAGTCGATATATTGGACAGGGTACTAGGTCTGGGGCCAACGTCCTGACTTTC
cdr3_aa: CASSRYIGQGTRSGANVLTF

j_call: TRBJ2-7
clone_size: NA
v_call: TRBV27
d_call: TRBD1
cdr3_nt: TGTGCCAGCAGTTTAGAACAGGGGGGCCTCTACGAGCAGTACTTC
cdr3_aa: CASSLEQGGLYEQYF

j_call: TRBJ1-1
clone_size: NA
v_call: TRBV5-1
d_call: NA
cdr3_nt: TGCGCCAGCACCCAGTCGGCAAGCGGCACTGAAGCTTTCTTT
cdr3_aa: CASTQSASGTEAFF

j_call: TRBJ1-1
clone_size: NA
v_call: TRBV5-6
d_call: NA
cdr3_nt: TGTGCCAGCAGCTTGGGCCAGAATGAAGCTTTCTTT
cdr3_aa: CASSLGQNEAFF

j_call: TRBJ1-2
clone_size: NA
v_call: TRBV28
d_call: NA
cdr3_nt: TGTGCCAGCAGCCATCCCCGGGGGAACCGCTATGGCTACACCTTC
cdr3_aa: CASSHPRGNRYGYTF

j_call: TRBJ2-1
clone_size: NA
v_call: TRBV25-1
d_call: TRBD2
cdr3_nt: TGTGCCAGCAGTGACGAATCCCCCCGCGGGAGCTACAATGAGCAGTTCTTC
cdr3_aa: CASSDESPRGSYNEQFF

j_call: TRBJ2-1
clone_size: NA
v_call: TRBV20-1
d_call: NA
cdr3_nt: TGCAGTGCTAGAGATCAAAATGAGCAGTTCTTC
cdr3_aa: CSARDQNEQFF

j_call: TRBJ1-1
clone_size: NA
v_call: TRBV5-1
d_call: TRBD1
cdr3_nt: TGCGCCAGCAGCCCTACAGGGGGGGTGAACACTGAAGCTTTCTTT
cdr3_aa: CASSPTGGVNTEAFF

j_call: TRBJ2-6
clone_size: NA
v_call: TRBV29-1
d_call: NA
cdr3_nt: TGCAGCGCCCTAGACTCACCCACTCTCTCCAACGTCCTGACTTTC
cdr3_aa: CSALDSPTLSNVLTF

j_call: TRBJ2-2
clone_size: NA
v_call: TRBV19
d_call: TRBD2
cdr3_nt: TGTGCCAGTAGTTCCTTAGCGGGGGGCCGTACCGGGGAGCTGTTTTTT
cdr3_aa: CASSSLAGGRTGELFF

j_call: TRBJ2-1
clone_size: NA
v_call: TRBV2
d_call: TRBD2
cdr3_nt: TGTGCCAGCAGTGCGGCTAGCGGGGGTTACAATGAGCAGTTCTTC
cdr3_aa: CASSAASGGYNEQFF

j_call: TRBJ1-1
clone_size: NA
v_call: TRBV6-1
d_call: TRBD1
cdr3_nt: TGTGCCAGCAGTGACTGGACAGGGTTGGGCACTGAAGCTTTCTTT
cdr3_aa: CASSDWTGLGTEAFF

j_call: TRBJ1-1
clone_size: NA
v_call: TRBV4-1
d_call: TRBD1
cdr3_nt: TGCGCCAGCAGCCCCTTCGACAGGGAATACACTGAAGCTTTCTTT
cdr3_aa: CASSPFDREYTEAFF

j_call: TRBJ1-1
clone_size: NA
v_call: TRBV29-1
d_call: NA
cdr3_nt: TGCAGCGTTGATTCCCAACAGAACACTGAAGCTTTCTTT
cdr3_aa: CSVDSQQNTEAFF

j_call: TRBJ2-1
clone_size: NA
v_call: TRBV11-1
d_call: TRBD2
cdr3_nt: TGTGCCAGCAGCCATAGACTAGCGGGGGGACCACGTGGAGGGAATGAGCAGTTCTTC
cdr3_aa: CASSHRLAGGPRGGNEQFF

j_call: TRBJ2-3
clone_size: NA
v_call: TRBV19
d_call: NA
cdr3_nt: TGTGCCAGTAGTATAGGGGACTTCACAGATACGCAGTATTTT
cdr3_aa: CASSIGDFTDTQYF

j_call: TRBJ2-4
clone_size: few
v_call: TRBV29-1
d_call: NA
cdr3_nt: TGCAGCGTCAGGACTACCAAAAACATTCAGTACTTC
cdr3_aa: CSVRTTKNIQYF

j_call: TRBJ2-5
clone_size: NA
v_call: TRBV5-1
d_call: TRBD2
cdr3_nt: TGCGCCAGCAGCTTGGGACTAGCGGGGGGACCGGGACCCTCGACCCAGTACTTC
cdr3_aa: CASSLGLAGGPGPSTQYF

j_call: TRBJ1-3
clone_size: NA
v_call: TRBV19
d_call: NA
cdr3_nt: TGTGCCAGTAGTGTAACAGGTCCAAACTCTGGAAACACCATATATTTT
cdr3_aa: CASSVTGPNSGNTIYF

j_call: TRBJ1-1
clone_size: NA
v_call: TRBV5-1
d_call: NA
cdr3_nt: TGCGCCAGCAGCTTCTCAGGGCTCGGGAACACTGAAGCTTTCTTT
cdr3_aa: CASSFSGLGNTEAFF

j_call: TRBJ1-2
clone_size: NA
v_call: TRBV6-6
d_call: NA
cdr3_nt: TGTGCCAGCACCATGGAAATGGCGGGAGGCTACACCTTC
cdr3_aa: CASTMEMAGGYTF

j_call: TRBJ2-1
clone_size: few
v_call: TRBV29-1
d_call: TRBD1
cdr3_nt: TGCAGCGTTTCTGATCGACAGGGGACGTCGTACAATGAGCAGTTCTTC
cdr3_aa: CSVSDRQGTSYNEQFF

j_call: TRBJ2-1
clone_size: NA
v_call: TRBV4-1
d_call: TRBD2
cdr3_nt: TGCGCCAGCAGCCGTCCGGGAACTAGCGGGGGGGCCAAAGTGTTCTTC
cdr3_aa: CASSRPGTSGGAKVFF

j_call: TRBJ2-1
clone_size: NA
v_call: TRBV9
d_call: NA
cdr3_nt: TGTGCCAGCAGCCCCGAGGCGACCTACAATGAGCAGTTCTTC
cdr3_aa: CASSPEATYNEQFF

j_call: TRBJ2-5
clone_size: NA
v_call: TRBV13
d_call: TRBD2
cdr3_nt: TGTGCCAGCAGCTCATACGGGACTAGCGGGAGGGCCCGAGAGACCCAGTACTTC
cdr3_aa: CASSSYGTSGRARETQYF

j_call: TRBJ1-1
clone_size: NA
v_call: TRBV5-1
d_call: NA
cdr3_nt: TGCGCCAGCAGCTTGGGCCTAGGTAGGCAGGATGAGGGAGCTTTCTTT
cdr3_aa: CASSLGLGRQDEGAFF

j_call: TRBJ2-3
clone_size: NA
v_call: TRBV9
d_call: TRBD2
cdr3_nt: TGTGCCAGCAGCGACGAACTAGCGGGACTAAGCACAGATACGCAGTATTTT
cdr3_aa: CASSDELAGLSTDTQYF

j_call: TRBJ2-5
clone_size: NA
v_call: TRBV15
d_call: TRBD2
cdr3_nt: TGTGCCACCAGCTTGAAGGGACTAGCGGGAGACGGGGAGACCCAGTACTTC
cdr3_aa: CATSLKGLAGDGETQYF

j_call: TRBJ1-1
clone_size: NA
v_call: TRBV6-6
d_call: TRBD1
cdr3_nt: TGTGCCAGCAGTTACGAGACAGGGGCTTTCTTT
cdr3_aa: CASSYETGAFF

j_call: TRBJ2-1
clone_size: NA
v_call: TRBV7-8
d_call: TRBD2
cdr3_nt: TGTGCCAGCAGCTTTCGTACGGGGGGAGGGGAGCAGTTCTTC
cdr3_aa: CASSFRTGGGEQFF

j_call: TRBJ1-2
clone_size: few
v_call: TRBV2
d_call: TRBD1
cdr3_nt: TGTGCCAGCAGGAAGACAGGGCCTGACTATGGCTACACCTTC
cdr3_aa: CASRKTGPDYGYTF

j_call: TRBJ1-1
clone_size: once
v_call: TRBV9
d_call: NA
cdr3_nt: TGTGCCAGCAGCGTAGCTCTAGGGGAGGACACTGAAGCTTTCTTT
cdr3_aa: CASSVALGEDTEAFF

j_call: TRBJ1-1
clone_size: NA
v_call: TRBV6-1
d_call: TRBD1
cdr3_nt: TGTGCCAGCATTAGGAAGGGACAGAGGAACACTGAAGCTTTCTTT
cdr3_aa: CASIRKGQRNTEAFF

j_call: TRBJ1-3
clone_size: NA
v_call: TRBV7-9
d_call: TRBD1
cdr3_nt: TGTGCCAGCAGCTTGGGGACAGGGGGCGCGGGAGGAAACACCATATATTTT
cdr3_aa: CASSLGTGGAGGNTIYF

j_call: TRBJ2-7
clone_size: NA
v_call: TRBV19
d_call: TRBD1
cdr3_nt: TGTGCCAGTAGTATGCGGACAGGGGAGAGCTACGAGCAGTACTTC
cdr3_aa: CASSMRTGESYEQYF

j_call: TRBJ1-2
clone_size: NA
v_call: TRBV19
d_call: TRBD1
cdr3_nt: TGTGCCAGTAGCCGGACAGGGAATGACGGCTACACCTTC
cdr3_aa: CASSRTGNDGYTF

j_call: TRBJ2-7
clone_size: few
v_call: TRBV30
d_call: NA
cdr3_nt: TGTGCCTTTGACTGGCAGGGTCCCGAGCAGTACTTC
cdr3_aa: CAFDWQGPEQYF

j_call: TRBJ1-4
clone_size: NA
v_call: TRBV6-5
d_call: NA
cdr3_nt: TGTGCCAGCAGCCACAGGGTAACAACTAATGAAAAACTGTTTTTT
cdr3_aa: CASSHRVTTNEKLFF

j_call: TRBJ2-1
clone_size: few
v_call: TRBV6-4
d_call: TRBD2
cdr3_nt: TGTGCCAGCAGTGACTCGTTTCTAGCGGGCGGGGGAGAGCAGTTCTTC
cdr3_aa: CASSDSFLAGGGEQFF

j_call: TRBJ1-1
clone_size: NA
v_call: TRBV9
d_call: NA
cdr3_nt: TGTGCCAGCACCCCCTACGGGACACGAAACACTGAAGCTTTCTTT
cdr3_aa: CASTPYGTRNTEAFF

j_call: TRBJ2-3
clone_size: NA
v_call: TRBV4-3
d_call: NA
cdr3_nt: TGCGCCAGCAGCCAAGTCGGAGGGTTGACAGATACGCAGTATTTT
cdr3_aa: CASSQVGGLTDTQYF